This T cell receptor beta chain was profiled in a study of cytomegalovirus exposure and HLA in healthy donors. The PCR used 60 Vbeta and 13 Jbeta primers. This table comes from immunoSEQ multiplex PCR, and its TCRdb copy is limited to in-frame clones, with some not included. This table holds around 29,000 clones, approximately 62% found once. As regards this clone: Its antigen remains unidentified.

Overall study findings and caveats: The likely origin of a cluster of highly shared sequence variants was a sequencing artifact. The study assumed roughly uniform donor sequencing depth for presence/absence analyses. TCR beta chains associated with HLA were, in a later analysis, more clonally expanded than equally common others. Cytomegalovirus-associated status was assigned to some 160 TCR beta chains.

V was clipped by 5 bases and J by 6 bases; unmatched bases: 10. Germline lookup yields CDR1 SGHTA and CDR2 FQGNSA. This CDR3 is built from 14 residues. Source material: PBMCs. This receptor was taken from a male donor in good health and CMV-seropositive. The V call is TRBV7-2, the J call TRBJ2-7; 7 bases line up with TRBD2. This chain's CDR3 is CASSLGGSWTEQYF. As DNA, the CDR3 is TGTGCCAGCAGCCTGGGGGGGTCATGGACCGAGCAGTACTTC. The complete variable domain, with remaining parts taken from reference TRBV7-2 and TRBJ2-7, reads GAGVSQSPSNKVTEKGKDVELRCDPISGHTALYWYRQSLGQGLEFLIYFQGNSAPDKSGLPSDRFSAERTGGSVSTLTIQRTQQEDSAVYLCASSLGGSWTEQYFGPGTRLTVT.